Shown below are 7 T cell receptor beta chains from a single sample sequenced in a study of blood T cell repertoires in COVID-19. Method: immunoSEQ multiplex PCR; TCRdb's copy keeps in-frame clones and lacks some. The sample gives hundreds of thousands of clones, roughly four fifths of which show up once; under 2% is in the top ten. The sample was peripheral blood. All receptors derive from a woman aged 80 or over with acute or convalescent COVID-19.

V is TRBV14 and J is TRBJ2-7, with TRBD2 identical over 11 bases. J lost 5 bases, V lost 2 bases, and 5 bases had no gene match. CDR1 is SGHDN, CDR2 FVKESK, per germline. The CDR3 length is 15 residues. CDR3 loop: CASSQWDSGRDEQYF. CDR3 DNA sequence: TGTGCCAGCAGCCAATGGGATAGCGGGAGGGACGAGCAGTACTTC.

The chain uses TRBV6-5 and TRBJ2-1; 10 positions match TRBD1. This CDR3 contains 15 residues. Germline V CDR1 and CDR2: MNHEY, SVGAGI. J lost 7 bases, V lost 0 bases, and 3 bases had no gene match. DNA for the CDR3: TGTGCCAGCAGTTACTCCGACAGGGGGCTTAATGAGCAGTTCTTC. It codes for CASSYSDRGLNEQFF.

This clone showed up many times. V usage is TRBV2 and J usage is TRBJ1-5; no clear D gene. This CDR3 contains 14 residues. Trimming took 2 bases from V and 0 from J, leaving 5 bases between them. Germline assignment: CDR1 SNHLY and CDR2 FYNNEI. The CDR3 loop is CASSETFSNQPQHF. In DNA, the CDR3 is TGTGCCAGCAGTGAAACTTTTAGCAATCAGCCCCAGCATTTT.

The chain carries TRBV7-3 and TRBJ2-1, with D possibly TRBD2 on 5 matching bases. The germline V gene has CDR1 SGHTA and CDR2 FQGTGA. Trimming cost V 6 bases and J 5 bases, with 17 bases left between them. CDR3 size: 15 residues. CDR3 in amino acids: CASSSDSDPNNEQFF. Written as DNA, the CDR3 is TGTGCCAGCAGTTCGGACTCGGATCCTAACAATGAGCAGTTCTTC. Using reference TRBV7-3 and TRBJ2-1 for the parts outside the CDR3, the full variable domain is GAGVSQTPSNKVTEKGKYVELRCDPISGHTALYWYRQSLGQGPEFLIYFQGTGAADDSGLPNDRFFAVRPEGSVSTLKIQRTERGDSAVYLCASSSDSDPNNEQFFGPGTRLTVL.

V usage is TRBV5-6 and J usage is TRBJ1-2; D unclear. V shed 4 bases and J shed 5 bases, with 15 bases lying between them. The CDR3 is 14 amino acids. Germline CDR1 and CDR2: SGHDT and YYEEEE. The CDR3: CASSTLVSGYGYTF. In DNA form, the CDR3 reads TGTGCCAGCAGCACCCTGGTCTCCGGGTATGGCTACACCTTC.

The chain has TRBV3-1 (or the pseudogene TRBV3-2) and TRBJ2-2, with 12 nucleotides matching TRBD2. Germline trimming cut 4 bases from V and 0 bases from J; bases unmatched to any gene: 18. CDR3 length: 22 amino acids. The germline CDR1 and CDR2 sequences are LGHDT and YNNKEL (reference sequence). The CDR3 sequence is CASSRGQPSFGLAGTNTGELFF. CDR3 DNA sequence: TGTGCCAGCAGCCGGGGACAGCCAAGTTTCGGACTAGCGGGAACGAACACCGGGGAGCTGTTTTTT.

The rearrangement links TRBV7-3 to TRBJ1-2, with a tentative D call TRBD1 (5 bases). Trimming took 1 base from V and 8 from J, leaving 11 bases between them. The germline gives CDR1 SGHTA, CDR2 FQGTGA. The CDR3 is 13 residues long. In DNA, the CDR3 is TGTGCCAGCAGCTTAAGGGGCAAGCTCGGCTACACCTTC. It encodes CASSLRGKLGYTF. Full variable domain (remainder filled in from reference TRBV7-3 and TRBJ1-2): GAGVSQTPSNKVTEKGKYVELRCDPISGHTALYWYRQSLGQGPEFLIYFQGTGAADDSGLPNDRFFAVRPEGSVSTLKIQRTERGDSAVYLCASSLRGKLGYTFGSGTRLTVV.